Each of the 5 T cell receptor beta chains below was sequenced from the same sample in a study of regulatory T cells in long-lasting Graves disease. The time point was: persistent/refractory GD, antithyroid drugs over 5 years with positive TRAb. Isolated PBMC RNA provided the starting material for the TCR library. iRepertoire HTBI primers and Arm-PCR of CDR3 regions built TCR beta libraries. TCRdb re-derived calls from the multiplex PCR reads in MiXCR, one entry per CDR3 protein. The repertoire includes 650,000 to 850,000 distinct CDR3 sequences, approximately 29% of them detected once, and 40% to 55% sits in the top ten. The sequencing used peripheral blood mononuclear cells (PBMCs), collected when the disease was refractory, from a patient treated with antithyroid drugs. The receptors shown here come from a female donor with Graves disease.

The V gene is TRBV27, the J gene TRBJ2-4; 8 bases are shared with TRBD1. The CDR3 contains 14 residues. V lost 6 bases and J lost 7; bases outside the gene matches: 8. In germline, CDR1 is MNHEY, CDR2 SMNVEV (reference sequence). In DNA form, the CDR3 reads TGTGCCAGCAGCCCTAGTGGGACAGGCAACATTCAGTACTTC. Its protein product is CASSPSGTGNIQYF.

This sequence joins TRBV28 and TRBJ1-5, with TRBD1 identical over 10 bases. This CDR3 has 19 amino acids. Germline values: CDR1 MDHEN, CDR2 SYDVKM. The ends lost 8 bases at V and 0 bases at J; junction bases unmatched: 16. The DNA of the CDR3 is TGTGCCAGCGCACTAACATTAAGACAGGGGGCTTATAGCAATCAGCCCCAGCATTTT. It codes for CASALTLRQGAYSNQPQHF.

Of note for this clonotype: This may be a read error, as it is one base from a much larger clone. This rearrangement joins TRBV11-3 to TRBJ1-2; D is undetermined. V was clipped by 5 bases and J by 4 bases, with 8 bases between them. CDR3 size: 12 residues. The germline gives CDR1 SGHNT, CDR2 YENEEA. This chain's CDR3 is CASSQKAYGYTF. In nucleotides, the CDR3 is TGTGCCAGCAGCCAAAAGGCCTATGGCTACACCTTC.

The chain has TRBV7-9 and TRBJ1-5; unclear D gene. This CDR3 is built from 16 residues. CDR1 and CDR2 (germline): SEHNR, FQNEAQ (reference sequence). V was shortened by 4 bases and J by 0 bases, with 13 bases between the two germline ends. The CDR3 DNA is TGTGCCAGCAGCTACGGACCCTATGATAGCAATCAGCCCCAGCATTTT. Translation: CASSYGPYDSNQPQHF.

V gene TRBV11-2 combines with J gene TRBJ1-5; TRBD1 matches 7 bases. Trimming cost V 3 bases and J 3 bases; bases outside gene matches: 2. Germline V gene sequence: CDR1 SGHAT, CDR2 FQNNGV. The CDR3 runs 14 residues. CDR3 coding DNA: TGTGCCAGCAGCTTGGACAGGCCCAATCAGCCCCAGCATTTT. Translation gives CASSLDRPNQPQHF.